This T cell receptor beta chain stems from a study of blood T cell repertoires in COVID-19. Germline V gene sequence: CDR1 MDHEN, CDR2 SYDVKM. V was pared by 3 bases and J by 5 bases, with 7 bases of the junction left unmatched. The CDR3 length is 15 residues. Sequencing used immunoSEQ multiplex PCR; TCRdb keeps in-frame clones, though not all of them. Of 350,000 to 550,000 clones listed, approximately 90% are singletons. This clone was recorded only once. The material sequenced was peripheral blood. The sequence was obtained from a young woman with acute or convalescent COVID-19. The chain carries TRBV28 and TRBJ2-1, with 7 bases matching TRBD2. CDR3 protein: CASSFSGGFNNEQFF. Here the CDR3 DNA reads TGTGCCAGCAGTTTTTCGGGGGGATTCAACAATGAGCAGTTCTTC.